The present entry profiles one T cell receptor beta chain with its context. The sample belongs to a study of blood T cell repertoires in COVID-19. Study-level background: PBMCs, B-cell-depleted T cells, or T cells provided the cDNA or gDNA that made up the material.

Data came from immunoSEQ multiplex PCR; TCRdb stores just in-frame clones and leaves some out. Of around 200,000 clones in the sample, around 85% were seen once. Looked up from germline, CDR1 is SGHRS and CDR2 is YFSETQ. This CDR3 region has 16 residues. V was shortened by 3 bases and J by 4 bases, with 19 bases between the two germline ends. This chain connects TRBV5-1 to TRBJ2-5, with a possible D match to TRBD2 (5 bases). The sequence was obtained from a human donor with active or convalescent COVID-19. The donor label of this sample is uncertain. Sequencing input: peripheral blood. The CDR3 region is CASSSVLGLGVETQYF. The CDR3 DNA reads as TGCGCCAGCAGCTCGGTCCTTGGGCTCGGGGTAGAGACCCAGTACTTC.